These 8 T cell receptor beta chains were sequenced from one sample in a study of CD8 T cells in ankylosing spondylitis. TCRdb re-called the 5' RACE reads with MiXCR, one entry per CDR3 protein. The repertoire includes a few hundred thousand distinct CDR3 sequences, about a sixth of them detected once, and approximately 33% sits in the top ten. Input material: blood, either unsorted or a sorted T cell fraction (not recorded which). The receptor source for this set is a male donor with ankylosing spondylitis or in good health (not recorded which).

This rearrangement joins TRBV3-1 to TRBJ2-7; a possible D gene is TRBD2 (5 bases). The CDR3 runs to 16 residues. The V gene's germline CDR1 is LGHDT and CDR2 YNNKEL (reference sequence). V lost 0 bases, J lost 0 bases, and 12 bases lay in between. The CDR3 DNA reads TGTGCCAGCAGCCAAGATGTAAGCGGCAGCTCCTACGAGCAGTACTTC. It translates to CASSQDVSGSSYEQYF.

This clonotype showed up just a few times. DNA for the CDR3: TGTGCCAGCTCACCGGAATACCACAGGGACCGTCCATCAGATACGCAGTATTTT. Protein: CASSPEYHRDRPSDTQYF. The V and J genes are TRBV18 and TRBJ2-3; tentative D call: TRBD1 (6 bases). Trimming took off 3 bases at V and 4 bases at J, with 23 bases between the two ends. The CDR3 consists of 18 residues. The germline CDR1 and CDR2 sequences are KGHSH and LQKENI.

The V gene is TRBV12-3 or TRBV12-4, the J gene TRBJ2-1, with 8 positions matching TRBD2. The CDR3 has 15 residues. Trimming at V came to 9 bases and at J to 8 bases, leaving 15 bases not matched to a gene. Written as DNA, the CDR3 is TGTGCCAGTTACGGGAGGGGGACACCTTTGGATGAGCAGTTCTTC. It is translated as CASYGRGTPLDEQFF.

This clonotype has more than one count but fewer than ten. This chain uses TRBV4-1 with TRBJ2-7, with 9 bases that match TRBD2. With 1 base clipped from V and 3 bases from J, the junction kept 7 bases outside the gene matches. Germline V gives CDR1 MGHRA, CDR2 YSYEKL. The CDR3 sequence is 16 residues long. The CDR3 protein is CASSQGPNSGSYEQYF. CDR3 bases: TGCGCCAGCAGCCAAGGCCCTAATAGCGGGAGCTACGAGCAGTACTTC.

This clonotype was counted many times. The genes are TRBV27 and TRBJ2-3; 8 bases match TRBD2. Germline V gene lookup returns CDR1 MNHEY and CDR2 SMNVEV (reference sequence). The CDR3 runs to 16 residues. V was pared by 4 bases and J by 4 bases, with 10 bases of the junction left unmatched. In nucleotides, the CDR3 is TGTGCCAGCAGTTACATAGCGGGAAGGGGGGCAGATACGCAGTATTTT. This codes for CASSYIAGRGADTQYF.

This clonotype came up a few times. The chain recombines TRBV9 with TRBJ1-1, with no clear D. The CDR3 has 14 amino acids. The germline V gene has CDR1 SGDLS and CDR2 YYNGEE. Trimming stripped 0 bases from V and 1 base from J, with 7 bases between. As DNA, the CDR3 is TGTGCCAGCAGCGTAGGGAGGTCGAACACTGAAGCTTTCTTT. Encoded protein: CASSVGRSNTEAFF.

This clonotype showed up just a few times. The chain recombines TRBV7-6 with TRBJ2-5; D unclear. Germline CDR1 is SGHVS and CDR2 is FNYEAQ. V was clipped by 5 bases and J by 1 base, with 11 bases between them. This CDR3 spans 14 amino acids. The CDR3 is CASSDKHFQETQYF. The CDR3, as DNA: TGTGCCAGCAGCGACAAGCATTTCCAAGAGACCCAGTACTTC. The full variable domain, with the rest looked up from reference TRBV7-6 and TRBJ2-5, is GAGVSQSPRYKVTKRGQDVALRCDPISGHVSLYWYRQALGQGPEFLTYFNYEAQQDKSGLPNDRFSAERPEGSISTLTIQRTEQRDSAMYRCASSDKHFQETQYFGPGTRLLVL.

The rearrangement joins TRBV29-1 to TRBJ1-5; D might be TRBD1 (5 bases). CDR1 and CDR2 (germline): SQVTM, ANQGSEA. The CDR3 runs to 15 residues. V was shortened by 6 bases and J by 0 bases, with 15 bases between the two germline ends. The CDR3 reads CSVSGGAYSNQPQHF. CDR3 coding DNA: TGCAGCGTGTCGGGCGGGGCGTATAGCAATCAGCCCCAGCATTTT.